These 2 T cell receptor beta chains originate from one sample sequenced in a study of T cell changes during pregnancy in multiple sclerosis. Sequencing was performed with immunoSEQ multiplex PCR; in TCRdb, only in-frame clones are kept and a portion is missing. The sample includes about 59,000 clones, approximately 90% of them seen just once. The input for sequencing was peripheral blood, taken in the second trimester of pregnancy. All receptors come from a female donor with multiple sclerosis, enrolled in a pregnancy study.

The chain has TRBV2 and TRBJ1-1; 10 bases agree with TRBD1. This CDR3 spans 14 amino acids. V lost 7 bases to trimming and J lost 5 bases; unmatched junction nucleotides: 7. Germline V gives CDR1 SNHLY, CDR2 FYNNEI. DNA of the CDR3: TGTGCCAGCACACCCGGGACAGGGGATACTGAAGCTTTCTTT. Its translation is CASTPGTGDTEAFF.

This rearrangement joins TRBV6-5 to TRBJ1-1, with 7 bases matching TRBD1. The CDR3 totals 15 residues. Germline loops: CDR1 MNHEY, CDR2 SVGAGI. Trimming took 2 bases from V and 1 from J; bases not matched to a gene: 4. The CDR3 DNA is TGTGCCAGCAGTTACCGCGAGGGGGCGAACACTGAAGCTTTCTTT. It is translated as CASSYREGANTEAFF.